Listed below are T cell receptor beta chains from one sample, sequenced in a study of T cell repertoires in cytomegalovirus infection. TCRdb re-derived calls from the reads in MiXCR, one entry per CDR3 protein. The repertoire holds roughly 500,000 distinct CDR3 sequences, with over 9% as singletons. The material sequenced was PBMCs. The receptors stem from a human donor in good health (CMV status not recorded). Some clones in this sample may be carry-over from other donors' samples. The CDR3 runs from the conserved cysteine through the conserved F or W. A D gene is named only where the DNA matches it firmly. Size is stated for part of the rows, as once, few or many counts, or as a class when the clone is expanded.

D gene | J gene | V gene | clone size | CDR3 protein | CDR3 DNA
- | TRBJ1-3 | TRBV12-3/TRBV12-4 | few | CASSFGGSGGNTIYF | TGTGCCAGCAGTTTTGGGGGAAGTGGTGGAAACACCATATATTTT
- | TRBJ1-2 | TRBV24-1 | few | CATSDPLAGYGYTF | TGTGCCACCAGTGACCCCCTTGCTGGGTATGGCTACACCTTC
- | TRBJ2-2 | TRBV20-1 | - | CSAQTDRPGELFF | TGCAGTGCACAAACCGACAGGCCCGGGGAGCTGTTTTTT
- | TRBJ2-6 | TRBV28 | - | CASSDLQGQWDSGANVLTF | TGTGCCAGCAGCGACTTACAGGGTCAATGGGACTCTGGGGCCAACGTCCTGACTTTC
TRBD2 | TRBJ2-3 | TRBV5-4 | - | CASSLDEGGSDTQYF | TGTGCCAGCAGCTTGGATGAGGGAGGGTCGGATACGCAGTATTTT
- | TRBJ1-4 | TRBV28 | few | CATIPGGTNEKLFF | TGTGCCACCATCCCTGGGGGGACTAATGAAAAACTGTTTTTT
- | TRBJ2-3 | TRBV7-9 | few | CASSSGGNTQYF | TGTGCCAGCAGCTCCGGAGGAAATACGCAGTATTTT
- | TRBJ1-6 | TRBV23-1 | few | CASSQSGETYNSPLHF | TGCGCCAGCAGTCAATCGGGCGAAACCTATAATTCACCCCTCCACTTT
TRBD1 | TRBJ1-2 | TRBV3-1 | few | CASSITTGDLDGYTF | TGTGCCAGCAGCATCACGACAGGGGACTTAGATGGCTACACCTTC
TRBD1 | TRBJ1-4 | TRBV12-5 | - | CASGLVPTGGDNEKLFF | TGTGCTAGTGGTTTGGTACCCACAGGGGGGGATAATGAAAAACTGTTTTTT
- | TRBJ2-1 | TRBV7-2 | many | CASSRGQTYYNEQFF | TGTGCCAGCAGCCGTGGACAGACCTACTACAATGAGCAGTTCTTC
TRBD1 | TRBJ2-1 | TRBV5-6 | many | CASSPSRDSHNEQFF | TGTGCCAGCAGCCCGTCCCGGGACAGTCACAATGAGCAGTTCTTC
TRBD1 | TRBJ2-7 | TRBV10-1 | - | CASRRGQTDSYEQYF | TGCGCCAGCAGGAGGGGACAGACGGACTCCTACGAGCAGTACTTC
TRBD1 | TRBJ1-2 | TRBV12-3/TRBV12-4 | many | CASSSGTGYIVSYTF | TGTGCCAGCAGTTCGGGGACAGGGTATATCGTGAGCTACACCTTC
TRBD1 | TRBJ1-1 | TRBV7-3 | many | CASSLGTGAGTEAFF | TGTGCCAGCAGCTTGGGGACAGGGGCAGGCACTGAAGCTTTCTTT
- | TRBJ2-5 | TRBV20-1 | few | CSARGTEEETQYF | TGCAGTGCTAGAGGGACGGAGGAAGAGACCCAGTACTTC
TRBD2 | TRBJ2-5 | TRBV9 | - | CASSVAGGVRETQYF | TGTGCCAGCAGCGTGGCGGGGGGGGTTCGGGAGACCCAGTACTTC
TRBD2 | TRBJ2-3 | TRBV20-1 | many | CSARAGIYSSGRADFDTQYF | TGCAGTGCTAGAGCAGGGATCTACTCTAGCGGGAGGGCCGACTTTGATACGCAGTATTTT
- | TRBJ2-7 | TRBV5-1 | - | CASSLEGGGEQYF | TGCGCCAGCAGCTTGGAGGGAGGGGGCGAGCAGTACTTC
- | TRBJ2-1 | TRBV24-1 | - | CATSGRYNEQFF | TGTGCCACCAGTGGGCGGTACAATGAGCAGTTCTTC
- | TRBJ2-3 | TRBV7-8 | many | CASSPSLHGSTQYF | TGTGCCAGCAGCCCCTCCCTTCATGGGAGTACGCAGTATTTT
- | TRBJ1-1 | TRBV5-5 | many | CASSLRAQGLTEAFF | TGTGCCAGCAGCTTGAGGGCCCAGGGGTTAACTGAAGCTTTCTTT
- | TRBJ2-2 | TRBV30 | - | CAWSIRLLGGELFF | TGTGCCTGGAGTATCCGGCTGCTCGGCGGGGAGCTGTTTTTT
- | TRBJ2-2 | TRBV19 | many | CASSIAGIGGANTGELFF | TGTGCCAGTAGTATCGCCGGAATCGGGGGAGCGAACACCGGGGAGCTGTTTTTT
TRBD1 | TRBJ1-3 | TRBV18 | - | CASSRDRAGNTIYF | TGTGCCAGCTCCCGGGACAGGGCTGGAAACACCATATATTTT
TRBD1 | TRBJ1-2 | TRBV7-9 | many | CASSLASGGSGYTF | TGTGCCAGCAGCTTAGCTTCAGGGGGATCGGGCTACACCTTC
- | TRBJ2-5 | TRBV9 | - | CASSVVGWYQETQYF | TGTGCCAGCAGCGTAGTGGGGTGGTACCAAGAGACCCAGTACTTC
- | TRBJ1-1 | TRBV12-3/TRBV12-4 | few | CASSFSPGGTEAFF | TGTGCCAGCAGTTTTAGTCCGGGAGGCACTGAAGCTTTCTTT
TRBD1 | TRBJ1-2 | TRBV6-6 | - | CASSYSRRDRVAPSYGYTF | TGTGCCAGCAGTTACTCCCGCCGGGACAGGGTAGCCCCGTCCTATGGCTACACCTTC
- | TRBJ1-1 | TRBV6-2/TRBV6-3 | many | CASSYSARQVGMDTEAFF | TGTGCCAGCAGTTACTCGGCCAGACAGGTGGGGATGGACACTGAAGCTTTCTTT
- | TRBJ2-1 | TRBV27 | many | CASSLQSRGNEQFF | TGTGCCAGCAGTTTGCAGTCCCGGGGGAATGAGCAGTTCTTC
TRBD2 | TRBJ2-1 | TRBV19 | few | CASTLLAGGYNEQFF | TGTGCCAGTACTCTCCTAGCGGGGGGGTACAATGAGCAGTTCTTC
- | TRBJ2-4 | TRBV2 | many | CASSGGPPQNIQYF | TGTGCCAGCAGTGGGGGTCCACCCCAAAACATTCAGTACTTC
TRBD1 | TRBJ2-7 | TRBV6-6 | many | CASSPRDRNSYEQYF | TGTGCCAGCAGCCCCCGGGACAGAAATTCCTACGAGCAGTACTTC
TRBD2 | TRBJ2-1 | TRBV30 | - | CACWEGPYNEQFF | TGTGCCTGCTGGGAGGGCCCCTACAATGAGCAGTTCTTC
TRBD2 | TRBJ2-3 | TRBV7-2 | many | CASSRRTSGGLTDTQYF | TGTGCCAGCAGCCGTAGGACTAGCGGGGGCCTCACAGATACGCAGTATTTT
- | TRBJ2-7 | TRBV7-9 | many | CASSLAYRDYEQYF | TGTGCCAGCAGCTTAGCGTACAGGGACTACGAGCAGTACTTC
TRBD1 | TRBJ1-3 | TRBV3-1 | many | CASSQGSSRLRGPGNTIYF | TGTGCCAGCAGCCAAGGAAGTTCAAGATTGAGGGGGCCTGGAAACACCATATATTTT
- | TRBJ2-1 | TRBV6-5 | few | CASSYGGAQEQFF | TGTGCCAGCAGTTACGGAGGGGCGCAGGAGCAGTTCTTC
- | TRBJ2-5 | TRBV14 | - | CASSPLTVPPETQYF | TGTGCCAGCAGCCCTTTAACAGTACCACCAGAGACCCAGTACTTC
- | TRBJ1-5 | TRBV4-2 | many | CASSHGDGGNQPQHF | TGTGCCAGCAGCCATGGGGACGGGGGAAATCAGCCCCAGCATTTT
TRBD1 | TRBJ1-5 | TRBV28 | many | CASSFKGTGGDQPQHF | TGTGCCAGCAGTTTTAAGGGGACAGGGGGAGATCAGCCCCAGCATTTT
- | TRBJ2-1 | TRBV7-2 | many | CASSLRDSSYNEQFF | TGTGCCAGCAGCTTGCGGGACAGCTCCTACAATGAGCAGTTCTTC
- | TRBJ2-5 | TRBV5-1 | many | CASSLGGVGETQYF | TGTGCCAGCAGCTTGGGGGGCGTCGGGGAGACCCAGTACTTC
- | TRBJ2-1 | TRBV29-1 | few | CSVDEGGYEQFF | TGCAGCGTTGATGAAGGGGGTTATGAGCAGTTCTTC
- | TRBJ2-1 | TRBV20-1 | many | CSASSRDNEQFF | TGCAGTGCGTCGTCCCGGGACAATGAGCAGTTCTTC
- | TRBJ2-7 | TRBV20-1 | many | CSASRATRSYEQYF | TGCAGTGCTAGTAGGGCGACTAGGAGCTACGAGCAGTACTTC
TRBD1 | TRBJ1-2 | TRBV30 | - | CAPPSRDRVISLNGYTF | TGTGCCCCCCCGAGCCGGGACAGGGTTATATCCCTTAATGGCTACACCTTC
- | TRBJ1-2 | TRBV11-1 | many | CASSRDSGSGYTF | TGTGCCAGCAGCCGTGATTCGGGTTCCGGCTACACCTTC
TRBD2 | TRBJ2-5 | TRBV12-3/TRBV12-4 | many | CASSQRTSGKETQYF | TGTGCCAGCAGTCAGAGGACTAGCGGGAAAGAGACCCAGTACTTC
- | TRBJ2-3 | TRBV5-1 | many | CASSRDAGPPTDTQYF | TGCGCCAGCAGCCGGGATGCGGGACCCCCCACAGATACGCAGTATTTT
- | TRBJ1-5 | TRBV27 | - | CASSEGHGNQPQHF | TGTGCCAGCAGTGAGGGGCATGGCAATCAGCCCCAGCATTTT
- | TRBJ2-3 | TRBV6-5 | many | CASTNPGAGDTQYF | TGTGCCAGCACCAACCCGGGGGCAGGAGATACGCAGTATTTT
- | TRBJ1-1 | TRBV5-1 | - | CASSPDRRDTEAFF | TGCGCCAGCAGCCCCGACAGGAGGGACACTGAAGCTTTCTTT
TRBD1 | TRBJ2-3 | TRBV5-1 | few | CASSFGTGTIDTQYF | TGCGCCAGCAGCTTCGGGACAGGGACGATAGATACGCAGTATTTT
TRBD2 | TRBJ2-3 | TRBV3-1 | - | CASSQDRELAGDTDTQYF | TGTGCCAGCAGCCAAGATCGAGAACTAGCGGGAGACACAGATACGCAGTATTTT
TRBD2 | TRBJ2-3 | TRBV12-3/TRBV12-4 | many | CASPQGLAGKRDTQYF | TGTGCCAGCCCTCAGGGACTAGCGGGGAAGAGAGATACGCAGTATTTT
TRBD1 | TRBJ2-5 | TRBV28 | - | CAGSGGGQETQYF | TGTGCCGGATCAGGGGGCGGTCAAGAGACCCAGTACTTC
- | TRBJ1-2 | TRBV7-9 | - | CASSLLTPWGYTF | TGTGCCAGCAGCTTATTAACTCCCTGGGGCTACACCTTC